This T cell receptor beta chain was retrieved from a study of blood T cell repertoires in COVID-19. Study in general: The samples span acute and convalescent COVID-19 from the United States, Italy and Spain. Sample material is recorded as cDNA or gDNA derived from T cells, B-cell-depleted T cells, or PBMCs.

Germline V gene lookup returns CDR1 MNHEY and CDR2 SVGAGI. V dropped 5 bases and J dropped 4; count of bases not matched to a gene: 8. The CDR3 totals 15 residues. Study processing details: Amplifying reference gene primers gave estimates of nucleated cell counts. This table comes from immunoSEQ multiplex PCR, and its TCRdb copy is limited to in-frame clones, with some not included. Clonal size and the V and J genes are those of that table, whereas D and trimming came from the DNA. This sample carries approximately 38,000 clones, roughly 88% of them seen once, and the ten largest clones take 4.5% to 5%.

The TCR originated in a woman in her seventies with active COVID-19. The sequenced sample was peripheral blood. The rearrangement uses TRBV6-5 and TRBJ2-3; 8 bases match TRBD1. CDR3 sequence: CASSRGTGFSDTQYF. For the CDR3, the DNA is TGTGCCAGCAGTCGGGGGACAGGATTCTCAGATACGCAGTATTTT.